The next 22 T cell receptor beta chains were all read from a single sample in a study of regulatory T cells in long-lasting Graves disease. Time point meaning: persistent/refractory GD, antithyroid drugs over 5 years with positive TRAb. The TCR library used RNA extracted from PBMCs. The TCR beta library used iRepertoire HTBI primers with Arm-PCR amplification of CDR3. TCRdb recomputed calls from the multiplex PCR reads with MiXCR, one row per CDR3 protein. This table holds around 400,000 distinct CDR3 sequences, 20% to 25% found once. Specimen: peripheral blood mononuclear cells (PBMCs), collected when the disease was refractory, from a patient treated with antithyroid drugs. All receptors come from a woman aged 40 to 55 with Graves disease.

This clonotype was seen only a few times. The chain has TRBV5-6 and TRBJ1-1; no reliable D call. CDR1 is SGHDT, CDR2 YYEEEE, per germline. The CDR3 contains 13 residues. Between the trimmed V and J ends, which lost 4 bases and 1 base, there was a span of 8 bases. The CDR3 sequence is CASSPVWNTEAFF. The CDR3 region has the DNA TGTGCCAGCAGCCCGGTTTGGAACACTGAAGCTTTCTTT.

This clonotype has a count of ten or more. CDR3 coding DNA: TGTGCCAGCAGTCCTATAGCGGGAGTCTTAGCCGGGGAGCTGTTTTTT. This gives the protein CASSPIAGVLAGELFF. The V and J genes are TRBV12-3 or TRBV12-4 and TRBJ2-2; 9 bases match TRBD2. The V and J ends lost 5 bases and 6 bases, in that order; junction bases with no gene match: 10. This CDR3 has 16 amino acids.

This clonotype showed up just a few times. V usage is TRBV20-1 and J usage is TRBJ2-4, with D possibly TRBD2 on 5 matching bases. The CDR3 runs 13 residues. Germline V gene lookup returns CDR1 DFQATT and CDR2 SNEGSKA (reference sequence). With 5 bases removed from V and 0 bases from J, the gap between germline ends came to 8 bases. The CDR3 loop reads CSAGLLAKNIQYF. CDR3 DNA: TGCAGTGCTGGACTCCTAGCCAAAAACATTCAGTACTTC.

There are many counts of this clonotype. CDR3 nucleotide sequence: TGTGCCAGCAGGACCTCGGCAGGGCGGGTTGAAAAACTGTTTTTT. Protein sequence: CASRTSAGRVEKLFF. The gene calls are TRBV28 and TRBJ1-4, with a possible D match to TRBD1 (5 bases). Deletions cut 6 bases from V and 7 bases from J, with 18 bases between. Germline values: CDR1 MDHEN, CDR2 SYDVKM. This CDR3 comprises 15 residues.

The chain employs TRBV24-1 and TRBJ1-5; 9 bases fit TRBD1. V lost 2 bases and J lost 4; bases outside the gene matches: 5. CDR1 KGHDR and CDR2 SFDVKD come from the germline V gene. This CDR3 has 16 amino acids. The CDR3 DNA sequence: TGTGCCACCAGTGATTCCGGGACAGGGAGTAATCAGCCCCAGCATTTT. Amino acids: CATSDSGTGSNQPQHF.

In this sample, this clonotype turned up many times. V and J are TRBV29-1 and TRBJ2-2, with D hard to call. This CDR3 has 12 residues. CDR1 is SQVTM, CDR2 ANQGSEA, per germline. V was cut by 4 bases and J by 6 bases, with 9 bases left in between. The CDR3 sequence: CSVVRSPGELFF. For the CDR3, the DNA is TGCAGCGTTGTCCGGAGCCCCGGGGAGCTGTTTTTT.

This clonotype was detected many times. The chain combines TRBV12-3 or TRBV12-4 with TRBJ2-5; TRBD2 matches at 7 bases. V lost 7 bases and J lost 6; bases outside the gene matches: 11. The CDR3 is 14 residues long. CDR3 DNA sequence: TGTGCCAGCACCCCTTCTAGCGGCGACCAGACCCAGTACTTC. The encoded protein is CASTPSSGDQTQYF.

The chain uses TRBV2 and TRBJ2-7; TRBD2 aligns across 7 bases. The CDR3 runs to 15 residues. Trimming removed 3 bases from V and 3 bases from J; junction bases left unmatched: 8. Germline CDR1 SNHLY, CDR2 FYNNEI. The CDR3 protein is CASSDPAGEGYEQYF. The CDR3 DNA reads TGTGCCAGCAGTGACCCGGCGGGAGAGGGCTACGAGCAGTACTTC.

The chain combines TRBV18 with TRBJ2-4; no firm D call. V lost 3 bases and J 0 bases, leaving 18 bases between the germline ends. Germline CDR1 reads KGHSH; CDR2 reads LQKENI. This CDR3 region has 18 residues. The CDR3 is CASSPSSGTHLAKNIQYF. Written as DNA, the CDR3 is TGTGCCAGCTCACCTTCATCCGGAACGCATCTAGCCAAAAACATTCAGTACTTC.

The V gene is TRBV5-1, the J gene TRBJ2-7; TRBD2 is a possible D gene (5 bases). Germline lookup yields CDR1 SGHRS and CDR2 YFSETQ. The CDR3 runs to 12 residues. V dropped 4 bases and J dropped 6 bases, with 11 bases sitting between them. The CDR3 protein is CASSMGESEQYF. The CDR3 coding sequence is TGCGCCAGCAGCATGGGAGAGAGCGAGCAGTACTTC.

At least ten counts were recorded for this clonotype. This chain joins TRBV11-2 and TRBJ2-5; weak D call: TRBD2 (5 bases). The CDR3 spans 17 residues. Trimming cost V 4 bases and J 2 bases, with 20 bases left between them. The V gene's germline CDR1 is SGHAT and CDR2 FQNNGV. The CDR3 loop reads CASSSPTTDYLQETQYF. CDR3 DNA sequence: TGTGCCAGCAGCTCTCCAACTACTGACTACCTTCAAGAGACCCAGTACTTC.

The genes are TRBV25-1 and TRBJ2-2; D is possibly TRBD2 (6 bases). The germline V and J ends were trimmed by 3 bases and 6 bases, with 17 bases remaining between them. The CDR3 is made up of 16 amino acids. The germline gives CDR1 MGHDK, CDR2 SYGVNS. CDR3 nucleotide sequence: TGTGCCAGCAGTGACCGAGGGACGGGGGTGGCCGGGGAGCTGTTTTTT. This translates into CASSDRGTGVAGELFF.

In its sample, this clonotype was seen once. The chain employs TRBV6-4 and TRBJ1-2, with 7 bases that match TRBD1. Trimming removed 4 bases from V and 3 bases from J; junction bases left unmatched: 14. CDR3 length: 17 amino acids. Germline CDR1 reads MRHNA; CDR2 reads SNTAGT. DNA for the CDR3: TGTGCCAGCAGTGCTAGTGGGGGGACAGACTCATACTATGGCTACACCTTC. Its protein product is CASSASGGTDSYYGYTF.

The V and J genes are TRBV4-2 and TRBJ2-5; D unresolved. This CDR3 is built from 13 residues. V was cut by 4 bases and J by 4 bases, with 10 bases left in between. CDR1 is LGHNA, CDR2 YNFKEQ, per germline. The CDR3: CASSLEWRETQYF. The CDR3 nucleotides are TGTGCCAGCAGCCTGGAGTGGCGAGAGACCCAGTACTTC.

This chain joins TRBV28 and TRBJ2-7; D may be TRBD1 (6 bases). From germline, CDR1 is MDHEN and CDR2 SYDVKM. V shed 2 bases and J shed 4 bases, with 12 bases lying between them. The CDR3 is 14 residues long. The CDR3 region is CASSLTGTRYEQYF. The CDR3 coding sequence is TGTGCCAGCAGTTTAACAGGGACGAGGTACGAGCAGTACTTC.

The CDR3 loop reads CASSRGQLVMNTEAFF. CDR3 nucleotides: TGCGCCAGCAGCAGGGGACAGCTAGTTATGAACACTGAAGCTTTCTTT. The chain carries TRBV5-1 and TRBJ1-1; 7 bases agree with TRBD1. This CDR3 has 16 amino acids. Unmatched junction bases numbered 9, after V lost 4 bases and J lost 0 bases. Per the germline V gene, CDR1 is SGHRS and CDR2 is YFSETQ.

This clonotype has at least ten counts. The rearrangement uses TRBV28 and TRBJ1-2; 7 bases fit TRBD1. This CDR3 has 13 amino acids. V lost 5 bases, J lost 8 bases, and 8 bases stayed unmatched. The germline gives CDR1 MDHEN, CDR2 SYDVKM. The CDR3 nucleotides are TGTGCCAGCAGTATTACAGGGGATTGGGGCTACACCTTC. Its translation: CASSITGDWGYTF.

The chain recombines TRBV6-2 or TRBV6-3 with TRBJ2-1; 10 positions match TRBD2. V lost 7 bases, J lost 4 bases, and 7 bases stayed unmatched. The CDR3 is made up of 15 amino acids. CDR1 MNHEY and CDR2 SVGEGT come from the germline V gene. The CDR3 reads CASTTLAGGYNEQFF. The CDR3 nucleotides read TGTGCCAGCACAACCTTAGCGGGAGGTTACAATGAGCAGTTCTTC.

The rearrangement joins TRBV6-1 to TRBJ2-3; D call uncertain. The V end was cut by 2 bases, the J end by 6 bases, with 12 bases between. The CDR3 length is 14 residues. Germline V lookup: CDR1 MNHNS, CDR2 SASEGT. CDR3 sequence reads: CASSENWSPDTQYF. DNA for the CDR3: TGTGCCAGCAGTGAAAACTGGAGCCCTGATACGCAGTATTTT.

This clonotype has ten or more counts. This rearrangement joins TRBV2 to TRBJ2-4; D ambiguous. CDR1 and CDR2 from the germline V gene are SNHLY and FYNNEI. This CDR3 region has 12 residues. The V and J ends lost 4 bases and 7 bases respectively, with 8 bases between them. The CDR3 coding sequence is TGTGCCAGCAGTGGTCTATTCAACATTCAGTACTTC. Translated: CASSGLFNIQYF.

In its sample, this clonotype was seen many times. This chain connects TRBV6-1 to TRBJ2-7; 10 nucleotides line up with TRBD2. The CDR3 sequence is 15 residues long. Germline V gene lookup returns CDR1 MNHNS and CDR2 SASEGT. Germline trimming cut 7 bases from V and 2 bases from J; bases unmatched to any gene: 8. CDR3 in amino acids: CASTKSGRAAYEQYF. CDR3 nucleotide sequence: TGTGCCAGCACCAAGAGCGGGAGGGCCGCCTACGAGCAGTACTTC.

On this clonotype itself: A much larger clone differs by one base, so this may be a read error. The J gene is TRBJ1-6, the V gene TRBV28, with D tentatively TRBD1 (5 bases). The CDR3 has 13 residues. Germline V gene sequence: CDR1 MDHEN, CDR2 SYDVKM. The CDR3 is CATSQGLNSPLRF. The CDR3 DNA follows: TGTGCCACTTCTCAGGGCCTTAATTCACCCCTCCGCTTT.